Below, 23 T cell receptor beta chains from the same sample are listed, as sequenced in a study of blood T cell repertoires in COVID-19. Profiled with immunoSEQ multiplex PCR; TCRdb holds only in-frame clones, not every one. Of a few hundred thousand clones in the sample, less than 90% were seen once. Sequences were obtained from peripheral blood. Receptor source: a woman aged 60-70 years with COVID-19, enrolled during active disease.

This clone came up once. The chain employs TRBV6-5 and TRBJ2-5; 8 nucleotides agree with TRBD2. Unmatched junction bases numbered 8, after V lost 2 bases and J lost 6 bases. Per the germline V gene, CDR1 is MNHEY and CDR2 is SVGAGI. The CDR3 contains 15 residues. In nucleotides, the CDR3 is TGTGCCAGCAGTTACGCAGCGGGGGCCGGGCAGACCCAGTACTTC. Amino acids: CASSYAAGAGQTQYF.

The count of this clone is one. The chain carries TRBV7-3 and TRBJ2-2; D ambiguous. The CDR3 length is 15 residues. V was shortened by 2 bases and J by 3 bases, with 10 bases between the two germline ends. The V gene's germline CDR1 is SGHTA and CDR2 FQGTGA. In nucleotides, the CDR3 is TGTGCCAGCAGCTTATCTCCGCAGGACACCGGGGAGCTGTTTTTT. Protein product: CASSLSPQDTGELFF.

The chain is built from TRBV29-1 and TRBJ2-1, with 8 bases lining up with TRBD1. Per the germline V gene, CDR1 is SQVTM and CDR2 is ANQGSEA. Germline trimming cut 7 bases from V and 9 bases from J; bases unmatched to any gene: 8. The CDR3 spans 12 residues. DNA for the CDR3: TGCAGCGCCGGGACAGGCGGGCGTGAGCAGTTCTTC. This encodes CSAGTGGREQFF.

The chain combines TRBV14 with TRBJ1-1; D unresolved. The ends were cut back, 0 bases at V and 7 bases at J, with 9 bases in the middle. CDR3 length: 13 residues. In germline, CDR1 is SGHDN, CDR2 FVKESK. This CDR3 reads CASSQDEDLEAFF. The DNA for the CDR3 is TGTGCCAGCAGCCAAGATGAGGATCTTGAAGCTTTCTTT.

V gene TRBV4-1 combines with J gene TRBJ1-2; D not certain. The CDR3 sequence is 16 residues long. Trimming left V 6 bases short and J 5 bases short, with 22 bases between. The germline gives CDR1 MGHRA, CDR2 YSYEKL. The CDR3 coding sequence is TGCGCCAGCAGACCCTTACTCCGGGGTGTGAGGTATGGCTACACCTTC. It yields the protein CASRPLLRGVRYGYTF.

To note about this clone: Other DNA sequences of this sample code for an identical CDR3. DNA of the CDR3: TGTGCCAGCAGCCGCCGGGACAGAAACACTGAAGCTTTCTTT. This translates into CASSRRDRNTEAFF. The genes are TRBV3-1 (or the pseudogene TRBV3-2) and TRBJ1-1; 7 nucleotides agree with TRBD1. Germline CDR1 reads LGHDT; CDR2 reads YNNKEL (reference sequence). CDR3 length: 14 residues. V shed 4 bases and J 2 bases; nucleotides not matched to a gene: 4.

The chain links TRBV27 to TRBJ2-7; TRBD1 agrees at 8 bases. This CDR3 contains 15 residues. J was trimmed by 0 bases and V by 8 bases; bases with no gene match: 9. In germline, CDR1 is MNHEY, CDR2 SMNVEV (reference sequence). Here the CDR3 reads CASAMDRENSYEQYF. DNA for the CDR3: TGTGCCAGCGCAATGGACAGGGAGAACTCCTACGAGCAGTACTTC.

This chain connects TRBV6-5 to TRBJ1-1; TRBD1 matches 7 bases. Germline CDR1 and CDR2: MNHEY and SVGAGI. This CDR3 has 15 residues. V lost 0 bases to trimming and J lost 5 bases; unmatched junction nucleotides: 6. The CDR3 nucleotides read TGTGCCAGCAGTTACTCGATGGCAGGGGGGACTGAAGCTTTCTTT. As protein: CASSYSMAGGTEAFF.

The chain links TRBV9 to TRBJ1-3; D is uncertain. V was shortened by 4 bases and J by 1 base, with 15 bases between the two germline ends. From germline, CDR1 is SGDLS and CDR2 YYNGEE. The CDR3 sequence is 16 residues long. The CDR3 sequence: CASSPGVWESGNTIYF. In DNA form, the CDR3 reads TGTGCCAGCAGCCCCGGGGTTTGGGAATCTGGAAACACCATATATTTT.

This sequence joins TRBV9 and TRBJ2-7; D remains unclear. Germline values: CDR1 SGDLS, CDR2 YYNGEE. V gave up 1 base and J gave up 2 bases, with 13 bases separating them. The CDR3 extends over 15 amino acids. The CDR3: CASSVLADITYEQYF. DNA for the CDR3: TGTGCCAGCAGCGTACTGGCAGACATCACCTACGAGCAGTACTTC.

This clone appeared many times. V gene TRBV11-3 combines with J gene TRBJ1-2, with 9 bases aligning to TRBD1. CDR3 length: 14 residues. V was clipped by 5 bases and J by 4 bases; unmatched bases: 5. Germline values: CDR1 SGHNT, CDR2 YENEEA. CDR3 nucleotide sequence: TGTGCCAGCAGCCTGACAGGGGGGACCTATGGCTACACCTTC. It yields the protein CASSLTGGTYGYTF.

This rearrangement joins TRBV4-1 to TRBJ2-5, with unresolved D. From germline, CDR1 is MGHRA and CDR2 YSYEKL. V lost 1 base and J lost 1, with 13 bases in between. The CDR3 is 16 residues long. As DNA, the CDR3 is TGCGCCAGCAGCCAAGGAAGTGAGCGAGCCCAAGAGACCCAGTACTTC. Protein: CASSQGSERAQETQYF.

CDR3 sequence: CASSADRGFGYTF. CDR3 bases: TGTGCCAGCAGCGCAGACAGGGGCTTTGGCTACACCTTC. The chain uses TRBV12-3 or TRBV12-4 and TRBJ1-2; 8 bases are a match to TRBD1. V dropped 6 bases and J dropped 7; count of bases not matched to a gene: 7. The CDR3 totals 13 residues.

The chain is built from TRBV7-8 and TRBJ2-7; 7 bases line up with TRBD2. From germline, CDR1 is SGHVS and CDR2 FQNEAQ. V was pared by 7 bases and J by 0 bases, with 6 bases of the junction left unmatched. This CDR3 contains 14 residues. As DNA, the CDR3 is TGTGCCAGCACCAGGCGGGGGTACTCCTACGAGCAGTACTTC. This sequence encodes CASTRRGYSYEQYF. Using reference TRBV7-8 and TRBJ2-7 for the parts outside the CDR3, the full variable domain is GAGVSQSPRYKVAKRGQDVALRCDPISGHVSLFWYQQALGQGPEFLTYFQNEAQLDKSGLPSDRFFAERPEGSVSTLKIQRTQQEDSAVYLCASTRRGYSYEQYFGPGTRLTVT.

The rearrangement joins TRBV12-3 or TRBV12-4 to TRBJ1-2, with D tentatively TRBD1 (5 bases). CDR3 length equals 13 residues. V was cut by 7 bases and J by 4 bases, with 13 bases left in between. The CDR3 DNA is TGTGCCAGCAATCGACCGGGGGGCTATGGCTACACCTTC. This gives the protein CASNRPGGYGYTF.

The genes are TRBV2 and TRBJ1-1, with D unclear. Germline V gives CDR1 SNHLY, CDR2 FYNNEI. V dropped 6 bases and J dropped 0 bases, with 8 bases sitting between them. The CDR3 runs 13 residues. DNA for the CDR3: TGTGCCAGCAGAGCCGATATGAACACTGAAGCTTTCTTT. Protein: CASRADMNTEAFF.

The chain is built from TRBV7-8 and TRBJ2-1; 8 bases are a match to TRBD2. The trim removed 2 bases at V and 7 bases at J, leaving 4 bases unmatched. Germline V CDR1 and CDR2: SGHVS, FQNEAQ. The CDR3 runs 14 residues. The CDR3: CASSLLAGPNEQFF. CDR3 DNA: TGTGCCAGCAGCTTACTAGCGGGCCCGAATGAGCAGTTCTTC.

V gene TRBV30 combines with J gene TRBJ2-7, with 12 positions matching TRBD2. The CDR3 runs 19 residues. The germline gives CDR1 GTSNPN, CDR2 SVGIG (reference sequence). With V trimmed by 2 bases and J by 2 bases, 16 bases remained unmatched. The CDR3 DNA reads TGTGCCTGGAGTCCCACCGGACTAGCGGGGCTACGACTCGCCTACGAGCAGTACTTC. Translation: CAWSPTGLAGLRLAYEQYF.

This clone has only one observation. This chain connects TRBV5-6 to TRBJ2-7; possible D gene TRBD1, 7 bases. CDR3 length: 13 residues. Germline V gene lookup returns CDR1 SGHDT and CDR2 YYEEEE. The V and J ends lost 4 bases and 3 bases respectively, with 11 bases between them. This CDR3 reads CASSQGGVYEQYF. The CDR3 nucleotides read TGTGCCAGCAGCCAGGGGGGAGTCTACGAGCAGTACTTC. The full variable domain, rest sourced from reference TRBV5-6 and TRBJ2-7, is DAGVTQSPTHLIKTRGQQVTLRCSPKSGHDTVSWYQQALGQGPQFIFQYYEEEERQRGNFPDRFSGHQFPNYSSELNVNALLLGDSALYLCASSQGGVYEQYFGPGTRLTVT.

This chain connects TRBV7-9 to TRBJ2-1, with 12 positions matching TRBD2. The CDR3 spans 18 residues. Looked up from germline, CDR1 is SEHNR and CDR2 is FQNEAQ (reference sequence). The trim removed 4 bases at V and 9 bases at J, leaving 16 bases unmatched. The CDR3 bases are TGTGCCAGCAGCTCTAGAGTCAGGACTAGCGGGACTTGGGGTGAGCAGTTCTTC. Amino acid sequence: CASSSRVRTSGTWGEQFF.

This chain connects TRBV2 to TRBJ2-3; no clear D gene. V was shortened by 8 bases and J by 4 bases, with 4 bases between the two germline ends. Germline V gives CDR1 SNHLY, CDR2 FYNNEI. This CDR3 is built from 10 residues. The CDR3: CASLSDTQYF. In DNA, the CDR3 is TGTGCCAGCCTCTCAGATACGCAGTATTTT.

This chain connects TRBV7-9 to TRBJ1-4, with unresolved D. V was shortened by 5 bases and J by 2 bases, with 6 bases between the two germline ends. The CDR3 sequence is 13 residues long. The germline V gene has CDR1 SEHNR and CDR2 FQNEAQ (reference sequence). CDR3 amino acids: CASSPGTNEKLFF. In nucleotides, the CDR3 is TGTGCCAGCAGCCCGGGGACTAATGAAAAACTGTTTTTT.

The V call is TRBV6-5, the J call TRBJ2-7, with TRBD1 matching over 10 bases. The J segment lost 6 bases and the V segment lost 7 bases, leaving 12 bases of the junction unmatched. The CDR3 is made up of 15 amino acids. CDR1 is MNHEY, CDR2 SVGAGI, per germline. The CDR3 here is CASTRGGTGAVEQYF. In DNA, the CDR3 is TGTGCCAGCACCCGAGGTGGGACAGGGGCCGTCGAGCAGTACTTC.